The 12 T cell receptor beta chains below all came from one sample that was sequenced in a study of T-cell memory formation after mild COVID-19 (dated by TCRdb to about 2021). The library was prepared using 5' RACE. TCRdb shows the sequencer as Illumina NovaSeq 6000. The public reads were reanalyzed by TCRdb: fastp trimming at Q25, MiXCR alignment, in-frame beta chains only. Each record represents a unique CDR3 protein, reported with the most common genes and DNA among its rows. The sample records hundreds of thousands of distinct CDR3 sequences, around 27% of which are singletons. Of the sample, approximately 12% is held by the ten largest clones. Input material: PBMCs or a T cell subset sorted from them (not recorded which). Every receptor here comes from an adult woman who had mild COVID-19 (a few samples of this study predate the infection). The sample titles of this study are shuffled in the database, so cell type and time point are left out; the donor was told from shared clones.

This clonotype has ten or more counts. This chain joins TRBV7-8 and TRBJ2-1; the match to TRBD2 covers 9 bases. Per the germline V gene, CDR1 is SGHVS and CDR2 is FQNEAQ. The junction had 4 bases not matched to a gene; V was cut back by 1 base and J by 0 bases. The CDR3 consists of 17 residues. The CDR3 coding sequence is TGTGCCAGCAGCTTAGAGGTAGCGGGAGACTCCTACAATGAGCAGTTCTTC. It is translated as CASSLEVAGDSYNEQFF.

This clonotype has just a few counts. The genes are TRBV7-6 and TRBJ2-5; D remains unclear. V lost 5 bases and J 4 bases, leaving 8 bases between the germline ends. This CDR3 is 12 amino acids long. The V gene's germline CDR1 is SGHVS and CDR2 FNYEAQ. The CDR3 bases are TGTGCCAGCAGCCGAATGGGAGAGACCCAGTACTTC. This gives the protein CASSRMGETQYF.

By its share, this clonotype is medium-sized. DNA for the CDR3: TGTGCCAGCAGCTTAGGCCCAGGGCGTTACGAGCAGTACTTC. Its protein is CASSLGPGRYEQYF. The chain uses TRBV7-9 and TRBJ2-7; maybe TRBD1 (5 bases). Trimming stripped 1 base from V and 4 bases from J, with 11 bases between. The CDR3 runs to 14 residues. Germline CDR1 SEHNR, CDR2 FQNEAQ (reference sequence).

This clonotype was seen a handful of times. This chain links TRBV20-1 with TRBJ2-7; D is uncertain. Germline CDR1 is DFQATT and CDR2 is SNEGSKA (reference sequence). This CDR3 region has 11 residues. V was clipped by 3 bases and J by 2 bases, with 5 bases between them. CDR3 in DNA: TGCAGTGCTAGGGTCCCCTACGAGCAGTACTTC. Translation gives CSARVPYEQYF.

This sequence joins TRBV12-3 or TRBV12-4 and TRBJ2-1, with TRBD1 as a possible D gene (5 bases). The germline V and J ends were trimmed by 4 bases and 8 bases, with 15 bases remaining between them. The CDR3 totals 14 residues. The DNA for the CDR3 is TGTGCCAGCAGTTACAGGTGGTCGAGCGATGAGCAGTTCTTC. Protein product: CASSYRWSSDEQFF.

This clonotype was seen repeatedly, ten times or more. The genes are TRBV5-4 and TRBJ2-1; D remains ambiguous. Deletions cut 2 bases from V and 5 bases from J, with 14 bases between. This CDR3 is built from 15 residues. In germline, CDR1 is SGHNT, CDR2 YYREEE (reference sequence). CDR3 amino acids: CASSFRNEGHNEQFF. CDR3 sequence (DNA): TGTGCCAGCAGCTTTCGCAACGAAGGACACAATGAGCAGTTCTTC.

As concerns this clonotype: This probably arose from a read error, given a far larger clone one base away. This chain connects TRBV5-6 to TRBJ2-7; tentative D call: TRBD1 (6 bases). The CDR3 contains 13 residues. V dropped 2 bases and J dropped 3 bases, with 9 bases sitting between them. CDR1 is SGHDT and CDR2 is YYEEEE in the germline V gene. The CDR3 DNA reads as TGTGCCAGCAGCTTACAGGGATTCTACGAGCAGTACTTC. Its translation is CASSLQGFYEQYF. Based on the CDR3 plus reference TRBV5-6 and TRBJ2-7, the full variable domain is DAGVTQSPTHLIKTRGQQVTLRCSPKSGHDTVSWYQQALGQGPQFIFQYYEEEERQRGNFPDRFSGHQFPNYSSELNVNALLLGDSALYLCASSLQGFYEQYFGPGTRLTVT.

In this sample, this clonotype turned up a few times. The chain links TRBV7-2 to TRBJ2-5; D gene unclear. The CDR3 sequence is 13 residues long. The germline gives CDR1 SGHTA, CDR2 FQGNSA. Trimming pared 3 bases from V and 5 bases from J, leaving 10 bases between. The CDR3: CASSFGRTETQYF. For the CDR3, the DNA is TGTGCCAGCAGCTTTGGCAGGACGGAGACCCAGTACTTC.

This chain joins TRBV11-2 and TRBJ2-1; D gene ambiguous. This CDR3 is built from 16 residues. CDR1 and CDR2 (germline): SGHAT, FQNNGV. V lost 3 bases to trimming and J lost 0 bases, with 12 bases between them. The chain's CDR3 is CASSFAAASSYNEQFF. In nucleotides, the CDR3 is TGTGCCAGCAGCTTTGCCGCGGCGAGCTCCTACAATGAGCAGTTCTTC. The variable domain in full, with the rest retrieved from reference TRBV11-2 and TRBJ2-1, is EAGVAQSPRYKIIEKRQSVAFWCNPISGHATLYWYQQILGQGPKLLIQFQNNGVVDDSQLPKDRFSAERLKGVDSTLKIQPAKLEDSAVYLCASSFAAASSYNEQFFGPGTRLTVL.

This clonotype has a count of ten or more. The chain is built from TRBV20-1 and TRBJ2-3; D gene unclear. Germline V CDR1 and CDR2: DFQATT, SNEGSKA (reference sequence). Trimming left V 2 bases short and J 6 bases short, with 12 bases between. The CDR3 has 13 amino acids. CDR3 sequence: CSARPSPPDTQYF. DNA for the CDR3: TGCAGTGCTAGACCTAGTCCCCCGGATACGCAGTATTTT.

The V gene is TRBV30, the J gene TRBJ1-4; D is uncertain. The ends were cut back, 1 base at V and 5 bases at J, with 8 bases in the middle. Germline loops: CDR1 GTSNPN, CDR2 SVGIG (reference sequence). The CDR3 covers 13 residues. CDR3 region: CAWSEGSNEKLFF. The CDR3 nucleotides read TGTGCCTGGAGTGAGGGCTCCAATGAAAAACTGTTTTTT.

This chain joins TRBV29-1 and TRBJ1-5, with a possible D match to TRBD1 (5 bases). The germline gives CDR1 SQVTM, CDR2 ANQGSEA. Trimming removed 4 bases from V and 2 bases from J, with 9 bases in between. The CDR3 runs 13 residues. The CDR3 nucleotides are TGCAGCGTTGGGGGGGTTGGCAATCAGCCCCAGCATTTT. The encoded protein is CSVGGVGNQPQHF. Looking up the rest from reference TRBV29-1 and TRBJ1-5 gives the full variable domain: SAVISQKPSRDICQRGTSLTIQCQVDSQVTMMFWYRQQPGQSLTLIATANQGSEATYESGFVIDKFPISRPNLTFSTLTVSNMSPEDSSIYLCSVGGVGNQPQHFGDGTRLSIL.